A single sample gave rise to the 21 T cell receptor beta chains below, sequenced in a study of cytomegalovirus exposure and HLA in healthy donors. Both 60 Vbeta primers and 13 Jbeta primers went into the PCR. Sequencing was performed with immunoSEQ multiplex PCR; in TCRdb, only in-frame clones are kept and a portion is missing. The sample has 180,000 or so clones; around 78% are singletons. Sequencing was performed on PBMCs. These TCRs come from a man aged 18 to 30 in good health and CMV-seronegative.

This CDR3 is CASIVNRGLNSPLHF. In DNA, the CDR3 is TGTGCCAGCATTGTAAACAGGGGCCTCAATTCACCCCTCCACTTT. The chain carries TRBV6-1 and TRBJ1-6; 7 positions agree with TRBD1. The CDR3 consists of 15 residues. The J segment lost 7 bases and the V segment lost 7 bases, leaving 10 bases of the junction unmatched. The V gene's germline CDR1 is MNHNS and CDR2 SASEGT.

This clone was recorded only once. The chain combines TRBV2 with TRBJ2-7; D gene unclear. The V end was cut by 2 bases, the J end by 3 bases, with 8 bases between. Germline V gene data show CDR1 as SNHLY and CDR2 as FYNNEI. The CDR3 extends over 13 amino acids. The chain's CDR3 is CASSEQVRYEQYF. Written as DNA, the CDR3 is TGTGCCAGCAGTGAACAGGTTCGCTACGAGCAGTACTTC.

This clone was picked up a small number of times. V is TRBV7-6 and J is TRBJ2-3; 9 bases align to TRBD2. Germline trimming cut 3 bases from V and 4 bases from J; bases unmatched to any gene: 5. The CDR3 runs 15 residues. CDR1 and CDR2 from the germline V gene are SGHVS and FNYEAQ. CDR3 DNA: TGTGCCAGCAGCTTTGCGGGGGGGCCTGCAGATACGCAGTATTTT. Translating it yields CASSFAGGPADTQYF.

The chain recombines TRBV7-9 with TRBJ1-2, with D perhaps matching TRBD1 (5 bases). Trimming shortened V by 8 bases and J by 2 bases, and 12 bases separated the two germline ends. CDR1 is SEHNR, CDR2 FQNEAQ, per germline (reference sequence). This CDR3 comprises 13 residues. This CDR3 is CASAGWGNYGYTF. CDR3 in DNA: TGTGCCAGCGCAGGGTGGGGAAACTATGGCTACACCTTC.

This rearrangement joins TRBV5-1 to TRBJ2-7; possibly TRBD2 for D (6 bases). The CDR3 extends over 12 amino acids. Germline CDR1 SGHRS, CDR2 YFSETQ. Trimming left V 1 base short and J 6 bases short, with 8 bases between. CDR3 sequence (DNA): TGCGCCAGCAGCTTGCGGGGGTCCGAGCAGTACTTC. It translates to CASSLRGSEQYF.

The chain links TRBV7-3 to TRBJ1-4, with TRBD1 as a possible D gene (5 bases). Germline lookup yields CDR1 SGHTA and CDR2 FQGTGA. The CDR3 is 15 residues long. The V gene lost 2 bases and the J gene lost 5 bases, with 12 bases spanning the gap. The CDR3 protein is CASSLSGGLNEKLFF. The CDR3 DNA sequence: TGTGCCAGCAGCTTATCGGGGGGACTGAATGAAAAACTGTTTTTT. Full variable domain (remainder filled in from reference TRBV7-3 and TRBJ1-4): GAGVSQTPSNKVTEKGKYVELRCDPISGHTALYWYRQSLGQGPEFLIYFQGTGAADDSGLPNDRFFAVRPEGSVSTLKIQRTERGDSAVYLCASSLSGGLNEKLFFGSGTQLSVL.

The chain is built from TRBV7-8 and TRBJ2-2, with 11 bases that match TRBD1. The V segment lost 3 bases and the J segment 7 bases; nucleotides outside the gene matches: 10. CDR1 is SGHVS and CDR2 is FQNEAQ in the germline V gene. The CDR3 sequence is 17 residues long. The CDR3, as DNA: TGTGCCAGCAGCTTCCACCTTGGACAGGGGGCCGGCGGGGAGCTGTTTTTT. Translation: CASSFHLGQGAGGELFF. Looking up the rest from reference TRBV7-8 and TRBJ2-2 gives the full variable domain: GAGVSQSPRYKVAKRGQDVALRCDPISGHVSLFWYQQALGQGPEFLTYFQNEAQLDKSGLPSDRFFAERPEGSVSTLKIQRTQQEDSAVYLCASSFHLGQGAGGELFFGEGSRLTVL.

In DNA, the CDR3 is TGTGCCAGCAGCTTCATTACGGGGGGCCCTAAGAGCAATGAGCAGTTCTTC. This translates into CASSFITGGPKSNEQFF. V and J are TRBV7-9 and TRBJ2-1; the D gene is possibly TRBD2 (7 bases). The germline V gene has CDR1 SEHNR and CDR2 FQNEAQ (reference sequence). V was trimmed by 3 bases and J by 6 bases, leaving 21 bases between them. The CDR3 runs to 17 residues.

To note about this clone: The same CDR3 also results from other DNA sequences found in this sample. The CDR3 DNA reads TGTGCCTGGACGGGGGGCGGAAAACTGTTTTTT. It encodes CAWTGGGKLFF. V is TRBV30 and J is TRBJ1-4; D is perhaps TRBD1 (6 bases). CDR1 and CDR2 (germline): GTSNPN, SVGIG (reference sequence). CDR3 length: 11 amino acids. The V gene lost 4 bases and the J gene lost 10 bases, with 10 bases spanning the gap.

Points on this clone: Other DNA sequences in this specimen translate into the identical CDR3. The rearrangement joins TRBV18 to TRBJ2-3; 9 positions match TRBD2. V was clipped by 2 bases and J by 0 bases; unmatched bases: 0. Germline CDR1 and CDR2: KGHSH and LQKENI. The CDR3 has 15 amino acids. The CDR3 loop reads CASSPTSGSTDTQYF. In DNA form, the CDR3 reads TGTGCCAGCTCACCAACTAGCGGGAGCACAGATACGCAGTATTTT.

This rearrangement joins TRBV5-1 to TRBJ2-7; 7 nucleotides align to TRBD2. Trimming took 0 bases from V and 2 from J; bases not matched to a gene: 5. This CDR3 region has 15 residues. The germline CDR1 and CDR2 sequences are SGHRS and YFSETQ. The DNA for the CDR3 is TGCGCCAGCAGCTTGGCAGGAGGGACTACCTACGAGCAGTACTTC. It translates to CASSLAGGTTYEQYF.

This clone was seen a few times. The chain is built from TRBV5-1 and TRBJ2-7; D uncertain. CDR1 is SGHRS, CDR2 YFSETQ, per germline. CDR3 length equals 14 residues. V was pared by 2 bases and J by 4 bases, with 13 bases between. In DNA, the CDR3 is TGCGCCAGCAGCTTCGTAGGCGGAGAGTACGAGCAGTACTTC. Translation gives CASSFVGGEYEQYF. Combining the CDR3 with reference TRBV5-1 and TRBJ2-7 gives the whole variable domain KAGVTQTPRYLIKTRGQQVTLSCSPISGHRSVSWYQQTPGQGLQFLFEYFSETQRNKGNFPGRFSGRQFSNSRSEMNVSTLELGDSALYLCASSFVGGEYEQYFGPGTRLTVT.

This clone occurred once. This chain connects TRBV27 to TRBJ1-2; 8 nucleotides agree with TRBD1. In germline, CDR1 is MNHEY, CDR2 SMNVEV (reference sequence). Losses at the gene ends were 5 bases for V and 3 bases for J; bases not matched to a gene: 2. The CDR3 length is 13 residues. CDR3 loop: CASSPQGDYGYTF. The CDR3 DNA is TGTGCCAGCAGTCCACAGGGGGACTATGGCTACACCTTC.

In DNA form, the CDR3 reads TGTGCCAGCAGCCCCCTGGCAGGGAACACTGAAGCTTTCTTT. As protein: CASSPLAGNTEAFF. This chain uses TRBV7-3 with TRBJ1-1, with D uncertain. The CDR3 spans 14 residues. V was shortened by 5 bases and J by 1 base, with 11 bases between the two germline ends. CDR1 and CDR2 (germline): SGHTA, FQGTGA. Full variable domain (missing parts from reference TRBV7-3 and TRBJ1-1): GAGVSQTPSNKVTEKGKYVELRCDPISGHTALYWYRQSLGQGPEFLIYFQGTGAADDSGLPNDRFFAVRPEGSVSTLKIQRTERGDSAVYLCASSPLAGNTEAFFGQGTRLTVV.

This clone showed up just a few times. Compared with germline, one end of the junction differs, possibly owing to a read error. CDR3 sequence reads: CASSRTGQEGF. The CDR3 DNA reads as TGTGCCAGCAGCCGGACGGGACAGGAGGGATTT. The chain links TRBV5-6 to TRBJ1-3; 8 nucleotides match TRBD1. The germline gives CDR1 SGHDT, CDR2 YYEEEE. The CDR3 is 11 amino acids.

This chain uses TRBV9 with TRBJ2-7; D uncertain. V shed 4 bases and J shed 2 bases, with 10 bases lying between them. CDR1 is SGDLS, CDR2 YYNGEE, per germline. This CDR3 comprises 13 residues. DNA of the CDR3: TGTGCCAGCAGCCCTTCAAGCCCCTACGAGCAGTACTTC. As protein: CASSPSSPYEQYF.

The chain has TRBV27 and TRBJ2-1; tentatively, D is TRBD2 (5 bases). Germline V gives CDR1 MNHEY, CDR2 SMNVEV (reference sequence). Deletions cut 0 bases from V and 9 bases from J, with 18 bases between. The CDR3 is made up of 16 amino acids. Here the CDR3 reads CASSLSASRAMLEQFF. CDR3 sequence (DNA): TGTGCCAGCAGTTTATCGGCTAGCCGGGCAATGCTTGAGCAGTTCTTC.

A remark on this clone: Relative to the germline gene, one junction end is altered; a read error may explain this. The rearrangement joins TRBV7-3 to TRBJ2-1; TRBD2 is a possible D gene (5 bases). Per germline, CDR1 SGHTA and CDR2 FQGTGA. The CDR3 has 15 amino acids. The CDR3 protein is CASSLTGLYYNEQFF. The DNA for the CDR3 is TGTGCCAGCAGTTTAACTGGACTTTACTACAATGAGCAGTTCTTC.

In DNA form, the CDR3 reads TGTGCCAGCAGTGAGTCCCAGGGGTTTAATTCACCCCTCCACTTT. Translation gives CASSESQGFNSPLHF. The chain has TRBV2 and TRBJ1-6; D is possibly TRBD1 (6 bases). V lost 3 bases and J 6 bases, leaving 12 bases between the germline ends. CDR3 length: 15 residues. The germline V gene encodes CDR1 SNHLY and CDR2 FYNNEI.

The chain combines TRBV7-9 with TRBJ1-4; D perhaps matches TRBD1 (5 bases). Deletions cut 5 bases from V and 5 bases from J, with 12 bases between. The CDR3 contains 14 residues. Germline lookup yields CDR1 SEHNR and CDR2 FQNEAQ (reference sequence). The CDR3 region is CASSVDRTNEKLFF. The CDR3 DNA is TGTGCCAGCAGCGTAGACAGAACAAATGAAAAACTGTTTTTT.

Here the CDR3 DNA reads TGTGCCACCAGCAGAGACAGGGGATTCAATCAGCCCCAGCATTTT. It codes for CATSRDRGFNQPQHF. This sequence joins TRBV15 and TRBJ1-5, with D possibly matching TRBD1 (6 bases). The CDR3 is 15 amino acids. With 0 bases removed from V and 3 bases from J, the gap between germline ends came to 9 bases. In germline, CDR1 is LNHNV, CDR2 YYDKDF (reference sequence).